A single T cell receptor (beta chain) is shown here with its context. Its antigen is not identified. This sample is part of a study of T cell responses to AZD1222 COVID-19 vaccine. Study overall: The analysis combined second doses at about 4 or about 12 weeks.

After removal of 1 base from V and 4 bases from J, the junction contained 7 bases not matched to a gene. CDR3 length equals 16 residues. Germline loops: CDR1 LNHNV, CDR2 YYDKDF (reference sequence). Libraries were prepared by immunoSEQ multiplex PCR; TCRdb keeps only in-frame clonotypes and omits some of them. Here the sample spans 150,000 or so clones, around nine tenths being singletons. Whole-study findings and limits: Clonal diversity may have been underestimated, and the donors were mostly white British, with more females than males.

The chain uses TRBV15 and TRBJ1-2, with TRBD1 identical over 9 bases. This sequence was found in an adult in good health. The sample was peripheral blood, taken on day 0 of AZD1222 vaccination. Here the CDR3 reads CATSRAGTGRVYGYTF. As DNA, the CDR3 is TGTGCCACCAGCAGAGCCGGGACAGGGAGGGTCTATGGCTACACCTTC.